These T cell receptor beta chains were read from a single sample in a study of cytomegalovirus exposure and HLA in healthy donors. TCRdb's copy holds only in-frame clones and misses some; the assay was immunoSEQ multiplex PCR. The table shows about 110,000 clones, with 65% to 80% occurring only once. Sequencing was carried out using PBMCs. These receptors were obtained from a woman aged 40-49 years in good health and CMV-seronegative. Both conserved end residues are part of each CDR3. Each record gives: J gene, D gene, clone size, V gene, CDR3 DNA, CDR3 protein. D genes are given only for firm matches. For some rows the clone size is stated as once, few or many, or as a class when expanded; others skip it.

TRBJ2-1,-,-,TRBV27,TGTGCCAGCAGTTTAACCGAGGACAGTGTGTCCTACAATGAGCAGTTCTTC,CASSLTEDSVSYNEQFF
TRBJ1-1,-,-,TRBV5-1,TGCGCCAGCAGCCCTCCCTATACAGGGAACACTGAAGCTTTCTTT,CASSPPYTGNTEAFF
TRBJ1-2,TRBD1,-,TRBV28,TGTGCCAGCAGATCAGGGGGCGCTGGGGGGGGCTACACCTTC,CASRSGGAGGGYTF
TRBJ1-5,-,few,TRBV5-6,TGTGCCAGCGCTGGGACTTCTCATCAGCCCCAGCATTTT,CASAGTSHQPQHF
TRBJ2-7,-,-,TRBV27,TGTGCCAGCAGTTTTACCGGGAGTAGGTTCGAGCAGTACTTC,CASSFTGSRFEQYF
TRBJ1-2,-,-,TRBV7-2,TGTGCCAGCAGCTTAGTAGCGAGCCTGCGATCTAACTATGGCTACACCTTC,CASSLVASLRSNYGYTF
TRBJ2-6,-,few,TRBV13,TGTGCCAGCAGCCTCCGGGTCTCCGACTCTGGGGCCAACGTCCTGACTTTC,CASSLRVSDSGANVLTF
TRBJ2-3,TRBD2,few,TRBV11-2,TGTGCCAGCAGCTCAAGCGGGATGACAGATACGCAGTATTTT,CASSSSGMTDTQYF
TRBJ2-5,TRBD1,-,TRBV5-6,TGTGCCAGCAGCGGAGGACAGGGGGCTCAGGAGACCCAGTACTTC,CASSGGQGAQETQYF
TRBJ2-5,TRBD2,-,TRBV7-2,TGTGCCAGCAGCTTAAGTCTAGCGGGGGGCGAAGAGACCCAGTACTTC,CASSLSLAGGEETQYF
TRBJ2-1,TRBD2,-,TRBV29-1,TGCAGCGTTGACGCGGGAGCGTCTTACAATGAGCAGTTCTTC,CSVDAGASYNEQFF
TRBJ2-2,-,-,TRBV7-2,TGTGCCAGCAACCCACGCTCGGGTTCGGCCGGGGAGCTGTTTTTT,CASNPRSGSAGELFF
TRBJ2-2,TRBD1,-,TRBV28,TGTGCCAGCAAACCGAGACAGGGAAGGGACACCGGGGAGCTGTTTTTT,CASKPRQGRDTGELFF
TRBJ2-1,TRBD2,-,TRBV18,TGTGCCAGCTCACCTAACGCGGGGGGTTACAATGAGCAGTTCTTC,CASSPNAGGYNEQFF
TRBJ2-5,TRBD2,-,TRBV4-3,TGCGCCAGCAGCCAAGACGGGGAGGGAGGAGAGACCCAGTACTTC,CASSQDGEGGETQYF
TRBJ2-7,-,once,TRBV11-2,TGTGCCAGCAGCGCTAGTCGGGACATATTAGGGGCCTACGAGCAGTACTTC,CASSASRDILGAYEQYF
TRBJ1-4,-,-,TRBV30,TGTGCCTGGAGTCGAGGCTCTAGCGGGAATCTAAATGAAAAACTGTTTTTT,CAWSRGSSGNLNEKLFF
TRBJ2-5,TRBD2,-,TRBV2,TGTGCCAGCAGTGAGCTAGCGGGGGGACAAGAGACCCAGTACTTC,CASSELAGGQETQYF
TRBJ2-2,-,-,TRBV19,TGTGCCAGTAAGTTGAGAACCGGGGAGCTGTTTTTT,CASKLRTGELFF
TRBJ1-1,-,-,TRBV7-8,TGTGCCAGCAGCTTAGCAGAGGGGAACACTGAAGCTTTCTTT,CASSLAEGNTEAFF
TRBJ2-3,-,-,TRBV6-5,TGTGCCAGCAGCTCGCCGGGCACAGATACGCAGTATTTT,CASSSPGTDTQYF
TRBJ2-5,TRBD2,-,TRBV28,TGTGCCAGCAGTTTATCTTTTGGGCTAGCGGGGTCTGGGCAGTACTTC,CASSLSFGLAGSGQYF
TRBJ1-1,-,-,TRBV5-1,TGCGCCAGCAAAGGGGGGGCCTTGAACACTGAAGCTTTCTTT,CASKGGALNTEAFF
TRBJ2-3,-,-,TRBV10-1,TGCGCCAGCAGTGGAGGGTTTGGAACAGATACGCAGTATTTT,CASSGGFGTDTQYF
TRBJ2-1,TRBD2,-,TRBV7-8,TGTGCCAGCAGCTTAGCCTTTAGGACTAGCGAGGATCACAATGAGCAGTTCTTC,CASSLAFRTSEDHNEQFF
TRBJ2-1,-,once,TRBV6-1,TGTGCCAGCAGGATCGGTGACAATGAGCAGTTCTTC,CASRIGDNEQFF
TRBJ2-7,TRBD2,once,TRBV2,TGTGCCAGCAGTGCGGGAGGGAACTCCTACGAGCAGTACTTC,CASSAGGNSYEQYF
TRBJ1-1,-,-,TRBV2,TGTGCCAGCAGAGAGACAGTCCTTGAAGCTTTCTTT,CASRETVLEAFF
TRBJ2-3,TRBD2,once,TRBV4-3,TGCGCCAGCAGCCAAGATCTAGGGTTTTTGACTAGCGGGGGAGAAAATACGCAGTATTTT,CASSQDLGFLTSGGENTQYF
TRBJ2-7,TRBD1,-,TRBV28,TGTGCCAGCAGTAGCACAGGGGGCCTCTCCTACGAGCAGTACTTC,CASSSTGGLSYEQYF
TRBJ1-3,-,-,TRBV5-1,TGCGCCAGCAGCCCGGGAGGCTGGGACCCCTCTGGAAACACCATATATTTT,CASSPGGWDPSGNTIYF
TRBJ1-1,-,-,TRBV5-5,TGTGCCAGCAGCTTGGTACAGGGGAACACTGAAGCTTTCTTT,CASSLVQGNTEAFF
TRBJ1-2,TRBD1,-,TRBV6-6,TGTGCCAGCAGTTACCGGGGACAGCTTAACTATGGCTACACCTTC,CASSYRGQLNYGYTF
TRBJ2-6,TRBD1,-,TRBV2,TGTGCCAGCATTGGGACAGGGGGTTCCGGGGCCAACGTCCTGACTTTC,CASIGTGGSGANVLTF
TRBJ1-5,-,-,TRBV6-5,TGTGCCAGCAGGACTGGGGGGTACAATCAGCCCCAGCATTTT,CASRTGGYNQPQHF
TRBJ1-3,TRBD1,-,TRBV28,TGTGCCAGCAGCCCTAGCCCGGGACAGCCCTCTGGAAACACCATATATTTT,CASSPSPGQPSGNTIYF
TRBJ1-3,-,-,TRBV30,TGTGCCTGGAGCCATCCAGGGTCTGGAAACACCATATATTTT,CAWSHPGSGNTIYF
TRBJ1-2,-,few,TRBV27,TGTGCCAGCAGTTTTACGGAGGGAGGCTATGGCTACACCTTC,CASSFTEGGYGYTF
TRBJ2-7,TRBD1,-,TRBV29-1,TGCAGCGTCGTACTACAGGGGGTTTTCTACGAGCAGTACTTC,CSVVLQGVFYEQYF
TRBJ1-1,-,-,TRBV2,TGTGCCAGCAGGGGCAGCGGGGGTGCCGACAGGCTGGGTGGTGAAGCTTTCTTT,CASRGSGGADRLGGEAFF
TRBJ1-1,-,-,TRBV28,TGTGCCAGCAGCACCGGGGAAGTCCGGAACACTGAAGCTTTCTTT,CASSTGEVRNTEAFF
TRBJ1-6,TRBD1,-,TRBV27,TGTGCCAGCAGTATAGGGACAGGACATAATTCACCCCTCCACTTT,CASSIGTGHNSPLHF
TRBJ2-5,TRBD2,-,TRBV9,TGTGCCAGCAGCGTAGAAGCCCTAGCGGGAGCAAAGACCCAGTACTTC,CASSVEALAGAKTQYF
TRBJ1-6,-,-,TRBV30,TGTGCCTGGTCGAGCTACTCGGGCTATAATTCACCCCTCCACTTT,CAWSSYSGYNSPLHF
TRBJ2-7,TRBD1,-,TRBV6-1,TGTGCCAGCAGGGAGGACAGGGCGCGGGACGAGCAGTACTTC,CASREDRARDEQYF
TRBJ2-7,-,-,TRBV2,TGTGCCAGCACCCTGGACACTGAGTACGAGCAGTACTTC,CASTLDTEYEQYF
TRBJ2-3,TRBD1,-,TRBV5-4,TGTGCCAGCAGGCGTCCCGGGACAGGGCCAGATACGCAGTATTTT,CASRRPGTGPDTQYF
TRBJ2-1,TRBD2,few,TRBV5-1,TGCGCCAGCAGCTTACAGACTAGCGGGAAAGGGAATGAGCAGTTCTTC,CASSLQTSGKGNEQFF
TRBJ2-2,TRBD2,-,TRBV7-8,TGTGCCAGCAGCGAAGGGGTTAGCGGGAGCCCCGGGGAGCTGTTTTTT,CASSEGVSGSPGELFF
TRBJ1-4,-,once,TRBV5-1,TGCGCCAGCAGTAAGAGTAAAGCGACTAATGAAAAACTGTTTTTT,CASSKSKATNEKLFF
TRBJ1-2,TRBD1,-,TRBV5-5,TGTGCCAGCAGCTTGTCAGGGGGCTATGGCTACACCTTC,CASSLSGGYGYTF
TRBJ1-4,-,few,TRBV9,TGTGCCAGCAGCGTAGGGGGGACATATTATAATGAAAAACTGTTTTTT,CASSVGGTYYNEKLFF
TRBJ1-6,-,-,TRBV28,TGTGCCAGCTGCCCCACAAATTCACCCCTCCACTTT,CASCPTNSPLHF
TRBJ1-4,-,-,TRBV5-4,TGTGCCAGCAGCTTGGGGGCGACTACAACTAATGAAAAACTGTTTTTT,CASSLGATTTNEKLFF
TRBJ1-2,-,few,TRBV7-9,TGTGCCAGCAGGCCCGAGGGTGGGGGCGCAGGGGACTATGGCTACACCTTC,CASRPEGGGAGDYGYTF